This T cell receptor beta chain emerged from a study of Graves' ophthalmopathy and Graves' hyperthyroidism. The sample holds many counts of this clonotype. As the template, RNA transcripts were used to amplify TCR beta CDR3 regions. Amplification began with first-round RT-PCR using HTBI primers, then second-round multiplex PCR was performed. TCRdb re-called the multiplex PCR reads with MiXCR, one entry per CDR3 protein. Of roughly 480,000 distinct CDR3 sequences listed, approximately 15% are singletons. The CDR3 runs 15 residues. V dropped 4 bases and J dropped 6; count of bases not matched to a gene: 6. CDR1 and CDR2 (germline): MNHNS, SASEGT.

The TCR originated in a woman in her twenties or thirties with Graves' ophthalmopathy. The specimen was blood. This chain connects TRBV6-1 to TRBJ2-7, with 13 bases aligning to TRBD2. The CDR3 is CASSGGLAGNGEQYF. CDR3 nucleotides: TGTGCCAGCAGTGGGGGACTAGCGGGAAATGGCGAGCAGTACTTC.